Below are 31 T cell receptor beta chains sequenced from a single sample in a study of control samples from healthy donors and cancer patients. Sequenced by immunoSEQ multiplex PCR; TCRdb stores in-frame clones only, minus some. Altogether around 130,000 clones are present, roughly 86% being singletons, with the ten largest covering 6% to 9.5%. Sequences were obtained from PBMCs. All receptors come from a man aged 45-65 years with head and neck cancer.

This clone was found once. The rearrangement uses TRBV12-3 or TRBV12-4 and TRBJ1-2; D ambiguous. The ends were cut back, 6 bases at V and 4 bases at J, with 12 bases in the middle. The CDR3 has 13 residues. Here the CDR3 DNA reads TGTGCCAGCAGATCCGACGGGAGCTATGGCTACACCTTC. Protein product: CASRSDGSYGYTF.

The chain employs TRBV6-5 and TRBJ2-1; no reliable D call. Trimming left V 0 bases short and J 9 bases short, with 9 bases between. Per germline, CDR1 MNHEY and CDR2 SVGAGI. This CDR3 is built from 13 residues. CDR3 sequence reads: CASSYSPVGEQFF. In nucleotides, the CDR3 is TGTGCCAGCAGTTACTCTCCCGTGGGTGAGCAGTTCTTC.

The CDR3 sequence: CASSRTDTGELFF. As DNA, the CDR3 is TGCGCCAGCAGCCGGACAGACACCGGGGAGCTGTTTTTT. The V gene is TRBV4-1, the J gene TRBJ2-2, with a possible D match to TRBD1 (6 bases). The V and J ends lost 4 bases and 3 bases respectively, with 6 bases between them. Germline loops: CDR1 MGHRA, CDR2 YSYEKL. The CDR3 is 13 residues long.

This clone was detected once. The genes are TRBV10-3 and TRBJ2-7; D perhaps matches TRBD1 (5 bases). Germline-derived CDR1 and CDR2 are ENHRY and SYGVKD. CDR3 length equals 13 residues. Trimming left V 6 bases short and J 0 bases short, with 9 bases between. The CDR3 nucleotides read TGTGCCATCAGGGGGCCAGGCTCCTACGAGCAGTACTTC. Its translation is CAIRGPGSYEQYF.

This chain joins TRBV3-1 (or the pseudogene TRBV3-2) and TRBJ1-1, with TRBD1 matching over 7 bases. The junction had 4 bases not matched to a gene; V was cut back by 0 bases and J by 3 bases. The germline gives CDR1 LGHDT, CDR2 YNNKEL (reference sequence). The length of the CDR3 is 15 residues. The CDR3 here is CASSQEAGGHTEAFF. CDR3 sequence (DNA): TGTGCCAGCAGCCAAGAGGCAGGGGGTCACACTGAAGCTTTCTTT.

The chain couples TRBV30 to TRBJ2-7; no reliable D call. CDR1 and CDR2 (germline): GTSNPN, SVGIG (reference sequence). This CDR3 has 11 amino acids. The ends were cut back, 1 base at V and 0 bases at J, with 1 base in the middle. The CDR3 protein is CAWSDSYEQYF. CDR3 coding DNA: TGTGCCTGGAGTGACTCCTACGAGCAGTACTTC.

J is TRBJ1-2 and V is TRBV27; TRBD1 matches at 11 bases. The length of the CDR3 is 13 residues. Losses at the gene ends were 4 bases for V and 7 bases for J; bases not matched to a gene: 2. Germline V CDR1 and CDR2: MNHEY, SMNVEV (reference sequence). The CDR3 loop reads CASSWTGGFGYTF. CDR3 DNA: TGTGCCAGCAGTTGGACAGGGGGCTTTGGCTACACCTTC.

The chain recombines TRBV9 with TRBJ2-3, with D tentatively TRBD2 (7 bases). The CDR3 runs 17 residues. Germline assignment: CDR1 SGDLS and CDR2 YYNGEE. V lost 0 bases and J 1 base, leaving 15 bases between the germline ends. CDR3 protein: CASSVEGGGGGTDTQYF. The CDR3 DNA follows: TGTGCCAGCAGCGTAGAAGGTGGAGGGGGGGGCACAGATACGCAGTATTTT.

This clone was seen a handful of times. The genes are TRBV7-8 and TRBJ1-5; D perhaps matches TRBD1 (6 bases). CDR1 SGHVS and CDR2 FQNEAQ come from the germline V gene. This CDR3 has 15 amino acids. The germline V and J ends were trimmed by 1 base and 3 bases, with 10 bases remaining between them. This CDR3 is CASSLETGNNQPQHF. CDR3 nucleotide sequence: TGTGCCAGCAGCTTAGAGACAGGAAACAATCAGCCCCAGCATTTT.

The CDR3 region is CASRSTGPNSPLHF. CDR3 bases: TGTGCCAGCAGGTCGACAGGGCCAAATTCACCCCTCCACTTT. This chain links TRBV7-9 with TRBJ1-6; 7 positions match TRBD1. J lost 7 bases, V lost 6 bases, and 6 bases had no gene match. This CDR3 is 14 amino acids long. The V gene's germline CDR1 is SEHNR and CDR2 FQNEAQ (reference sequence).

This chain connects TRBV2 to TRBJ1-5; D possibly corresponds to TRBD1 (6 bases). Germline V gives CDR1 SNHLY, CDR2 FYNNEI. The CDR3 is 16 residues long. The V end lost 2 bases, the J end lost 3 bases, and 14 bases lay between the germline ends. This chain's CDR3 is CASSETGGRVNQPQHF. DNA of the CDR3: TGTGCCAGCAGTGAAACCGGGGGGCGGGTCAATCAGCCCCAGCATTTT. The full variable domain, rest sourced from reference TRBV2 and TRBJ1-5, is EPEVTQTPSHQVTQMGQEVILRCVPISNHLYFYWYRQILGQKVEFLVSFYNNEISEKSEIFDDQFSVERPDGSNFTLKIRSTKLEDSAMYFCASSETGGRVNQPQHFGDGTRLSIL.

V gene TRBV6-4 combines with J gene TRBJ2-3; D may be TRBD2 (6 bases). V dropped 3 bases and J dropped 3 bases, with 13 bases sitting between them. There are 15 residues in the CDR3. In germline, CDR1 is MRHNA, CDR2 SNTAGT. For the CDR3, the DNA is TGTGCCAGCAGTGAACGGGGGATAAGAACAGATACGCAGTATTTT. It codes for CASSERGIRTDTQYF.

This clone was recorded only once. CDR3 protein: CATRLGTTGVGYTF. The CDR3 DNA follows: TGTGCCACCAGATTGGGGACAACGGGGGTGGGCTACACCTTC. V gene TRBV28 combines with J gene TRBJ1-2, with D maybe TRBD1 (6 bases). Trimming took off 10 bases at V and 8 bases at J, with 23 bases between the two ends. This CDR3 spans 14 amino acids. Germline CDR1 and CDR2: MDHEN and SYDVKM.

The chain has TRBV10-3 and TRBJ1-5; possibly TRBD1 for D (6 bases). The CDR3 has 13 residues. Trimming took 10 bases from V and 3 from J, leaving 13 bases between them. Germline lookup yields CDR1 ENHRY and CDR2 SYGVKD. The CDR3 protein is CATHRDLNQPQHF. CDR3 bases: TGTGCCACCCACAGGGATCTCAATCAGCCCCAGCATTTT.

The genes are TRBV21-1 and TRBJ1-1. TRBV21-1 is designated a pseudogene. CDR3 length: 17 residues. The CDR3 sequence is CASSTIGTGGMNTEAFF. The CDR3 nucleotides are TGTGCCAGCAGCACAATTGGGACGGGGGGAATGAACACTGAAGCTTTCTTT.

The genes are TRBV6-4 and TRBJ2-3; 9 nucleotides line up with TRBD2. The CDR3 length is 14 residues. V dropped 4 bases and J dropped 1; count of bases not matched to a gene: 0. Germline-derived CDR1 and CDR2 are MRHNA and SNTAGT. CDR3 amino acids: CASSGTSGTDTQYF. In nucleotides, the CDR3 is TGTGCCAGCAGTGGGACTAGCGGCACAGATACGCAGTATTTT.

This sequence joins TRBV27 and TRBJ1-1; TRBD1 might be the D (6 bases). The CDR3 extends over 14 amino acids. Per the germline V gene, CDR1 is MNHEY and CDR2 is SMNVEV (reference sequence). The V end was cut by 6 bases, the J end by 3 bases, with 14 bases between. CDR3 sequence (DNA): TGTGCCAGCAGCCAACCAGGACAGTACACTGAAGCTTTCTTT. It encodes CASSQPGQYTEAFF.

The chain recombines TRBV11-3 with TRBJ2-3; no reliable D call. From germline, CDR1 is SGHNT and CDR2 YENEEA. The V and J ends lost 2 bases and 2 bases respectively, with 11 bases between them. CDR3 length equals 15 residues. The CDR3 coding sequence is TGTGCCAGCAGCTTAAACAGTAAATTCACAGATACGCAGTATTTT. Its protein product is CASSLNSKFTDTQYF.

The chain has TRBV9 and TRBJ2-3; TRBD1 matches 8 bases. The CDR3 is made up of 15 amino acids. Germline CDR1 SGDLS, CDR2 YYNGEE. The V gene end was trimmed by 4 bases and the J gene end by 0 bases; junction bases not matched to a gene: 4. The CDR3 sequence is CASSPWTGSTDTQYF. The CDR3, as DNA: TGTGCCAGCAGCCCTTGGACAGGGAGCACAGATACGCAGTATTTT.

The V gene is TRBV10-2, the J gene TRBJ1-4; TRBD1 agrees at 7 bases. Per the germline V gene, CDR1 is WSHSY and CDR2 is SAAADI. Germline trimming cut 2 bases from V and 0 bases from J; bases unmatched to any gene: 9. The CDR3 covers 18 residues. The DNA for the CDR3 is TGCGCCAGCAGTGAGCCAAGGACAGGACCCTCAACTAATGAAAAACTGTTTTTT. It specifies CASSEPRTGPSTNEKLFF.

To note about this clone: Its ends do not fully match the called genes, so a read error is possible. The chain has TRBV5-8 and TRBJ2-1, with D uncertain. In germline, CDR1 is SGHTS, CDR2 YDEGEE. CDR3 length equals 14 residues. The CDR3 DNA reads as TGTGCCAGCAGCTCCCCTAACTCCCACAATGAGCAGTTCTTC. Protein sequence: CASSSPNSHNEQFF.

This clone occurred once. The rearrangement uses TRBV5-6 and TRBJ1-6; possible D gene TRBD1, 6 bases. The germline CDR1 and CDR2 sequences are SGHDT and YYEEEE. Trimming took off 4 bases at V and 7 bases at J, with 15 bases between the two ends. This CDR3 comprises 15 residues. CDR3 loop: CASSIPGVPNSPLHF. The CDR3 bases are TGTGCCAGCAGCATCCCAGGGGTTCCGAATTCACCCCTCCACTTT.

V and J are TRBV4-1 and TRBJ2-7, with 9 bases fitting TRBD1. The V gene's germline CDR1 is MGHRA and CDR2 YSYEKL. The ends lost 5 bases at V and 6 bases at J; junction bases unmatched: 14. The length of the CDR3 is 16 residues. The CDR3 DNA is TGCGCCAGCAGCTCCCCGCACCGGGACAGGGACAGCGAGCAGTACTTC. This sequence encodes CASSSPHRDRDSEQYF.

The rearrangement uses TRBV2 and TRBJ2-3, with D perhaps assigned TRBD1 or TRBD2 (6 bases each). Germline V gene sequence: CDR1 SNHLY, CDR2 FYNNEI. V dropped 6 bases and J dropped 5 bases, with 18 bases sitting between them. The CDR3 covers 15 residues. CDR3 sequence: CASREQGGDGDTQYF. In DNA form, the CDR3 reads TGTGCCAGCAGGGAACAGGGAGGTGACGGAGATACGCAGTATTTT. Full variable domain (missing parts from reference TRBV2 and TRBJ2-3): EPEVTQTPSHQVTQMGQEVILRCVPISNHLYFYWYRQILGQKVEFLVSFYNNEISEKSEIFDDQFSVERPDGSNFTLKIRSTKLEDSAMYFCASREQGGDGDTQYFGPGTRLTVL.

The CDR3 region is CASSFRQGADTQYF. The CDR3 DNA reads as TGTGCCAGCAGTTTTAGACAGGGAGCAGATACGCAGTATTTT. The rearrangement joins TRBV27 to TRBJ2-3; 7 nucleotides line up with TRBD1. V dropped 3 bases and J dropped 4; count of bases not matched to a gene: 4. Germline CDR1 reads MNHEY; CDR2 reads SMNVEV (reference sequence). CDR3 length: 14 residues.

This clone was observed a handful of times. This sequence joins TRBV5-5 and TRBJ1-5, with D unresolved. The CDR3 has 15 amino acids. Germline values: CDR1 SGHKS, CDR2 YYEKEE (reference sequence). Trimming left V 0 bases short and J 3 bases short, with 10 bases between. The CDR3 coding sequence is TGTGCCAGCAGCTTGGGTCAGGCCTCCAATCAGCCCCAGCATTTT. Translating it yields CASSLGQASNQPQHF.

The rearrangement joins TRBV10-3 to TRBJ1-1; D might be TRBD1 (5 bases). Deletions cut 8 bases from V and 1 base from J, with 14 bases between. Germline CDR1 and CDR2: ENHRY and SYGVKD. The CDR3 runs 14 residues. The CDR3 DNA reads TGTGCCATCGGAGATGGGGGTACGAACACTGAAGCTTTCTTT. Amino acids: CAIGDGGTNTEAFF.

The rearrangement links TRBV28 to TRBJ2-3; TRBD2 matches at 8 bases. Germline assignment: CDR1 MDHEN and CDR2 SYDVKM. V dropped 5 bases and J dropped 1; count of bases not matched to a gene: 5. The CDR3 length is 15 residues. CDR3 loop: CASSPGGAGTDTQYF. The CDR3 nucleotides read TGTGCCAGCAGTCCCGGGGGGGCAGGCACAGATACGCAGTATTTT.

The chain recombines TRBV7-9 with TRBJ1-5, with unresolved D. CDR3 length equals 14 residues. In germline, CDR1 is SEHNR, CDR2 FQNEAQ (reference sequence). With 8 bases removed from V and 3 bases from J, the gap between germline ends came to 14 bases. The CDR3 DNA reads TGTGCCAGCGGGAGACTCGGTACCAATCAGCCCCAGCATTTT. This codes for CASGRLGTNQPQHF.

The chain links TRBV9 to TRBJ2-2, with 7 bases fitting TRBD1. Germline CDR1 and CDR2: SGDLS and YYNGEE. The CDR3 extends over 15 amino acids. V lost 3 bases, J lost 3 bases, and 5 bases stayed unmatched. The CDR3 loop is CASSGGQIYTGELFF. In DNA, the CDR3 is TGTGCCAGCAGCGGGGGACAGATTTACACCGGGGAGCTGTTTTTT.

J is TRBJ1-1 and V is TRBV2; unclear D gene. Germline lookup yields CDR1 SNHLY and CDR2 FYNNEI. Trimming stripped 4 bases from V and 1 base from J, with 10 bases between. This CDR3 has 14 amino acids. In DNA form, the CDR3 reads TGTGCCAGCAGTGGCGGAGCAGCGAACACTGAAGCTTTCTTT. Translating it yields CASSGGAANTEAFF.